The clone carrying this T cell receptor beta chain appeared many times. Its antigen remains unknown. Germline-derived CDR1 and CDR2 are DFQATT and SNEGSKA (reference sequence). The CDR3 runs 14 residues. Trimming shortened V by 6 bases and J by 4 bases, and 16 bases separated the two germline ends. These data are taken from a study of CD8 T cells in ankylosing spondylitis. Findings and limits, study-wide: Characteristic, it appeared, of ankylosing spondylitis blood was a TCR beta motif of eight or nine highly homologous variants.

TCRdb independently ran MiXCR on the 5' RACE reads; one entry per CDR3 protein. The sample has around 300,000 distinct CDR3 sequences, around 20% seen once. The chain employs TRBV20-1 and TRBJ2-1; possibly TRBD1 or TRBD2 for D (6 bases each). The TCR comes from a female donor with ankylosing spondylitis or in good health (not recorded which). Sequenced: blood, either unsorted or a sorted T cell fraction (not recorded which). The CDR3 nucleotides are TGCAGTGCCCGAGAGGGGGGTCGGTACAATGAGCAGTTCTTC. It is translated as CSAREGGRYNEQFF.